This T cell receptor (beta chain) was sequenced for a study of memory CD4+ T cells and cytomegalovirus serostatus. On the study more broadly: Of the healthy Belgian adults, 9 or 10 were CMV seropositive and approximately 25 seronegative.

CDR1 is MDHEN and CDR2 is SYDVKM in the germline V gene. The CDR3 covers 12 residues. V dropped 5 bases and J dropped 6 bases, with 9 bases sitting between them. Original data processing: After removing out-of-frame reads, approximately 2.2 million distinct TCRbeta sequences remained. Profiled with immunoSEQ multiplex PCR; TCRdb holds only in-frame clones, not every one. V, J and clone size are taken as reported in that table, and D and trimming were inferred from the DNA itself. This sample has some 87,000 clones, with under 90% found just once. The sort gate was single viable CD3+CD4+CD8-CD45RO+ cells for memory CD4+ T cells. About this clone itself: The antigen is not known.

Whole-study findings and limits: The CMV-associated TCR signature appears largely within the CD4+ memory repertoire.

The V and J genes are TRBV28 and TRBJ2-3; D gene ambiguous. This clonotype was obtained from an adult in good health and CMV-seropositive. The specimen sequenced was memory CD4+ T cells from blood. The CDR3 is CASSPGRDTQYF. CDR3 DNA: TGTGCCAGCAGTCCCGGCAGGGATACGCAGTATTTT.